This T cell receptor (beta chain) was observed in a study of T cell responses to AZD1222 COVID-19 vaccine. CDR3 length equals 13 residues. V gave up 2 bases and J gave up 0 bases, with 3 bases separating them. The assay was immunoSEQ multiplex PCR, and TCRdb's table has in-frame clones only and misses some. The sample shows 140,000 to 150,000 clones, roughly 92% of them seen only once. The sample was peripheral blood, taken 28 days after the second AZD1222 dose. The clonotype comes from an adult who received the AZD1222 COVID-19 vaccine. V is TRBV12-3 or TRBV12-4 and J is TRBJ2-3; D unclear. The CDR3, as DNA: TGTGCCAGCAGTTTATTTAGCACAGATACGCAGTATTTT. It encodes CASSLFSTDTQYF.